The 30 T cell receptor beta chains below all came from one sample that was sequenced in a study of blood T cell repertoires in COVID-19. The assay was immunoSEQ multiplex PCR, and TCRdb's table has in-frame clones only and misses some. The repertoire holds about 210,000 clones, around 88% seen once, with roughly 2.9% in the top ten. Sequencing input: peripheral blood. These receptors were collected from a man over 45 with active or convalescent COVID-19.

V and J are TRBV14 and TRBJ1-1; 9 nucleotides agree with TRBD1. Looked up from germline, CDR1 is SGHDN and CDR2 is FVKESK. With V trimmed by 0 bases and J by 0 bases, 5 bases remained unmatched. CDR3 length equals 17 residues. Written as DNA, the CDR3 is TGTGCCAGCAGCCAAGATGTGGGACAGGGTCTGAACACTGAAGCTTTCTTT. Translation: CASSQDVGQGLNTEAFF. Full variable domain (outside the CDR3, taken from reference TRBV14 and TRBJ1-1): EAGVTQFPSHSVIEKGQTVTLRCDPISGHDNLYWYRRVMGKEIKFLLHFVKESKQDESGMPNNRFLAERTGGTYSTLKVQPAELEDSGVYFCASSQDVGQGLNTEAFFGQGTRLTVV.

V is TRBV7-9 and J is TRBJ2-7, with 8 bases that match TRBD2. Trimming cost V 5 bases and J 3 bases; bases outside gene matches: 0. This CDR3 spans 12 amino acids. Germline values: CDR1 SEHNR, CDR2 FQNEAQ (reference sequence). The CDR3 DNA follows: TGTGCCAGCAGCGGGACTAGCTACGAGCAGTACTTC. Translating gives CASSGTSYEQYF.

This chain's CDR3 is CASSPDGFYEQYF. DNA for the CDR3: TGTGCCAGCAGCCCAGACGGTTTCTACGAGCAGTACTTC. The chain uses TRBV3-1 (or the pseudogene TRBV3-2) and TRBJ2-7, with no clear D. The V gene's germline CDR1 is LGHDT and CDR2 YNNKEL (reference sequence). This CDR3 spans 13 amino acids. V lost 4 bases, J lost 3 bases, and 10 bases lay in between.

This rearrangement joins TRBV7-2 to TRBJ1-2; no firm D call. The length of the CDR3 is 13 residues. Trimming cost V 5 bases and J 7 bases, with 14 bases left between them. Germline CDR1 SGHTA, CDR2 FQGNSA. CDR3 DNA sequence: TGTGCCAGCAGCCAGGACCTAGGGAGTGGCTACACCTTC. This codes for CASSQDLGSGYTF.

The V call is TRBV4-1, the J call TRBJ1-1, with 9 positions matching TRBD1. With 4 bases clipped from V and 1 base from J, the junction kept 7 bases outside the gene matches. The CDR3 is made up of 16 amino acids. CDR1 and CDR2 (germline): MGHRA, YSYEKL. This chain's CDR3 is CASSPEDRGRNTEAFF. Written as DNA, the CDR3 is TGCGCCAGCAGCCCTGAGGACAGGGGAAGGAACACTGAAGCTTTCTTT.

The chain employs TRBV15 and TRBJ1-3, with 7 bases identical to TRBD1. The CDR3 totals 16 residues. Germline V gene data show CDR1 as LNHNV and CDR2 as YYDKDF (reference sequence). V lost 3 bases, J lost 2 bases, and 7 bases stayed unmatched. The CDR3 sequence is CATSSTGAGTGNTIYF. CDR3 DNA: TGTGCCACCAGCAGTACAGGGGCCGGGACTGGAAACACCATATATTTT.

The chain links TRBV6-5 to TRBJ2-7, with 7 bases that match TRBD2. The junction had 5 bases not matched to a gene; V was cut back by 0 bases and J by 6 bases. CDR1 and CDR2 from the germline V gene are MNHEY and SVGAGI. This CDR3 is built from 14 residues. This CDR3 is CASSYSKGGPEQYF. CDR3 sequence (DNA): TGTGCCAGCAGTTACTCGAAGGGAGGGCCCGAGCAGTACTTC.

CDR3 in amino acids: CASSLDRAGNEKLFF. CDR3 bases: TGTGCCAGCAGCTTGGACAGGGCTGGTAATGAAAAACTGTTTTTT. This chain joins TRBV5-4 and TRBJ1-4; perhaps TRBD1 as D (6 bases). Looked up from germline, CDR1 is SGHNT and CDR2 is YYREEE (reference sequence). V was shortened by 0 bases and J by 4 bases, with 10 bases between the two germline ends. The CDR3 length is 15 residues.

CDR3 coding DNA: TGTGCCAGCAGCTTAGTTTCAGCAGATACGCAGTATTTT. Its translation is CASSLVSADTQYF. The chain employs TRBV11-3 and TRBJ2-3; D is uncertain. From germline, CDR1 is SGHNT and CDR2 YENEEA. Trimming removed 1 base at V and 4 bases at J, with 6 bases between. The CDR3 is 13 residues long.

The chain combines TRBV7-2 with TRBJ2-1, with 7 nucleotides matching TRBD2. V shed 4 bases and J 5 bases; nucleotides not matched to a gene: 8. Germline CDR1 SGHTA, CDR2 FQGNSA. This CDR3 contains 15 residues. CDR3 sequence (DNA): TGTGCCAGCAGCTCGGCGGGAGCCGGGAACAATGAGCAGTTCTTC. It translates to CASSSAGAGNNEQFF. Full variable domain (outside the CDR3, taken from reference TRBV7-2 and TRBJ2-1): GAGVSQSPSNKVTEKGKDVELRCDPISGHTALYWYRQSLGQGLEFLIYFQGNSAPDKSGLPSDRFSAERTGGSVSTLTIQRTQQEDSAVYLCASSSAGAGNNEQFFGPGTRLTVL.

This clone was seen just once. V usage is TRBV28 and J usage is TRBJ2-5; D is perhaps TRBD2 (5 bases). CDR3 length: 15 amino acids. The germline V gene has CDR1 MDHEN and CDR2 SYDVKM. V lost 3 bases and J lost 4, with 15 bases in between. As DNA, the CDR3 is TGTGCCAGCAGTTTCAACTCCCGGGGTCCAGAGACCCAGTACTTC. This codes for CASSFNSRGPETQYF.

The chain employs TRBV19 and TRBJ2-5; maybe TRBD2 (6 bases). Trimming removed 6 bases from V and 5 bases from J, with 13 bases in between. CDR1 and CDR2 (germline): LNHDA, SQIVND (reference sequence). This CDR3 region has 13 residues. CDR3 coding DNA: TGTGCCAGTAGGCGGGACTCGGGCGAGACCCAGTACTTC. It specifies CASRRDSGETQYF.

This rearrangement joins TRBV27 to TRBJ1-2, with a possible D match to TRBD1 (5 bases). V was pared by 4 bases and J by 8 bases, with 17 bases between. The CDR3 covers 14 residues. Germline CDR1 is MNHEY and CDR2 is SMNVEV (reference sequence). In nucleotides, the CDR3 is TGTGCCAGCAGTTCCTGGACCATCGGGGGAGGCTACACCTTC. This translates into CASSSWTIGGGYTF.

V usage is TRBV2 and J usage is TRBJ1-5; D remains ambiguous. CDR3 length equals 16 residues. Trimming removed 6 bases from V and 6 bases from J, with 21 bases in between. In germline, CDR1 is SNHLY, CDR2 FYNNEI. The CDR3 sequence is CASSLNPGPSPQPQHF. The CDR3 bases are TGTGCCAGCAGCCTTAACCCGGGTCCCTCTCCTCAGCCCCAGCATTTT.

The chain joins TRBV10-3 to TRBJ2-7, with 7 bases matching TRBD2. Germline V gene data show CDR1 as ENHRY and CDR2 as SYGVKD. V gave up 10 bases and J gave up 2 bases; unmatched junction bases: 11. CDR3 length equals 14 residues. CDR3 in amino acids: CATRDYPRAYEQYF. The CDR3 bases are TGTGCCACCAGGGACTACCCAAGGGCCTACGAGCAGTACTTC.

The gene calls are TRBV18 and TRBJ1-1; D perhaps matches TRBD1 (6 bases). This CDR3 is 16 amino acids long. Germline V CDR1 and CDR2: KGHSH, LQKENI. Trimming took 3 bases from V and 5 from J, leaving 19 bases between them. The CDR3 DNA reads TGTGCCAGCTCACCCTCGGCAGGGGCAATAGGGACTGAAGCTTTCTTT. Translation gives CASSPSAGAIGTEAFF.

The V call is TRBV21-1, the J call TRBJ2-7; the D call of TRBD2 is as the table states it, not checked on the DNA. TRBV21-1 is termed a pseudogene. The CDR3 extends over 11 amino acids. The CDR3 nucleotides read TGTGCCAGGGAGGCCTCCTACGAGCAGTACTTC. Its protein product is CAREASYEQYF.

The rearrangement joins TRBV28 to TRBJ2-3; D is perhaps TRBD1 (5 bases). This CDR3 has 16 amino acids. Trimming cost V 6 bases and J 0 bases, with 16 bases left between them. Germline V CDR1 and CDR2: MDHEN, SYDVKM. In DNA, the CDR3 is TGTGCCAGCAGACCGCGGACATACTCTAGCACAGATACGCAGTATTTT. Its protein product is CASRPRTYSSTDTQYF.

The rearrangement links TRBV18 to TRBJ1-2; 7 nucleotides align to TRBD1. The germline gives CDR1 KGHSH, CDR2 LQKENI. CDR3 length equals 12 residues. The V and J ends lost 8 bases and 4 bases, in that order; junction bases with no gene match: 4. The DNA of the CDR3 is TGTGCCAGCGAAGGGGGCTCCTATGGCTACACCTTC. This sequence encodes CASEGGSYGYTF.

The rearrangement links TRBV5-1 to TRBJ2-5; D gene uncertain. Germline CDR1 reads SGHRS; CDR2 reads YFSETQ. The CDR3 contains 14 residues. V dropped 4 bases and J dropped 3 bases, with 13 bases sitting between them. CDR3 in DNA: TGCGCCAGCAGCACGTGGGCCAATAAAGAGACCCAGTACTTC. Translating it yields CASSTWANKETQYF.

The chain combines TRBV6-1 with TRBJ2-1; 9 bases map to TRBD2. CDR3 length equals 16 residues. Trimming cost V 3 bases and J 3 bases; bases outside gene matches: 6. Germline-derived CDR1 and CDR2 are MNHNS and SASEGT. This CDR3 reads CASSDGRGGFYNEQFF. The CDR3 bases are TGTGCCAGCAGTGATGGGCGGGGGGGTTTCTACAATGAGCAGTTCTTC.

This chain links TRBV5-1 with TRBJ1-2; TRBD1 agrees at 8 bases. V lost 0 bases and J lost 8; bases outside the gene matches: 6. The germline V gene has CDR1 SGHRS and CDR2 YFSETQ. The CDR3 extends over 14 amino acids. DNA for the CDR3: TGCGCCAGCAGCTTGGGATCGACAGGGGTAGGCTACACCTTC. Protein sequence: CASSLGSTGVGYTF.

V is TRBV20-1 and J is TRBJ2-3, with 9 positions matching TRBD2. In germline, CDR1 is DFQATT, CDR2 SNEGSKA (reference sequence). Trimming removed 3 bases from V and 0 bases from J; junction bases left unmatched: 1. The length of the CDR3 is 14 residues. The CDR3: CSASSGSSTDTQYF. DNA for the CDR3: TGCAGTGCTAGTAGCGGGAGTAGCACAGATACGCAGTATTTT.

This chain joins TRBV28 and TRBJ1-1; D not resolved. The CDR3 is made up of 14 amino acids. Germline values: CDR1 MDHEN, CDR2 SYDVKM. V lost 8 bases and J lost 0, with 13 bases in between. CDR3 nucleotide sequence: TGTGCCAGCCTGGGAGATCTCATGAACACTGAAGCTTTCTTT. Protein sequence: CASLGDLMNTEAFF.

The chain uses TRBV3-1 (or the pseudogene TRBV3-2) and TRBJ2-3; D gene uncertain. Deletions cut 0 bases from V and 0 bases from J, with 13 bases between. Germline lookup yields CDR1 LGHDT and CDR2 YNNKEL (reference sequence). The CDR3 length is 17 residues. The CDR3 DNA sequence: TGTGCCAGCAGCCAAGATCTCGGCCGCGGAAGCACAGATACGCAGTATTTT. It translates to CASSQDLGRGSTDTQYF.

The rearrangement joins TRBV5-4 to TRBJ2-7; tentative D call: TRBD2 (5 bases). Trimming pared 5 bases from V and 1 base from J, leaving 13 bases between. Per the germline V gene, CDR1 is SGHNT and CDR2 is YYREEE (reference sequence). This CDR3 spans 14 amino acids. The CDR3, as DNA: TGTGCCAGCAGTCCCGGACTTATGTCCTACGAGCAGTACTTC. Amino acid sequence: CASSPGLMSYEQYF.

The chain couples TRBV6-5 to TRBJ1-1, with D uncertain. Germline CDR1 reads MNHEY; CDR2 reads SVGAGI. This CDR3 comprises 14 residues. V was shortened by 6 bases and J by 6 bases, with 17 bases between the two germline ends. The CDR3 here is CASRSLILAAEAFF. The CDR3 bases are TGTGCCAGCAGGTCACTAATCCTGGCCGCTGAAGCTTTCTTT.

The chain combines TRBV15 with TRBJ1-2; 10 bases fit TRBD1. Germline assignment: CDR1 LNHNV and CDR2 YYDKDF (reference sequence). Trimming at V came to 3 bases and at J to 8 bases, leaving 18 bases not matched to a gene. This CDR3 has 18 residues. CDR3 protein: CATSSPLRQGASPVGYTF. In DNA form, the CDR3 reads TGTGCCACCAGCAGTCCCCTGAGACAGGGGGCGAGTCCCGTAGGCTACACCTTC. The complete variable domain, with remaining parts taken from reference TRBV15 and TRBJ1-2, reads DAMVIQNPRYQVTQFGKPVTLSCSQTLNHNVMYWYQQKSSQAPKLLFHYYDKDFNNEADTPDNFQSRRPNTSFCFLDIRSPGLGDTAMYLCATSSPLRQGASPVGYTFGSGTRLTVV.

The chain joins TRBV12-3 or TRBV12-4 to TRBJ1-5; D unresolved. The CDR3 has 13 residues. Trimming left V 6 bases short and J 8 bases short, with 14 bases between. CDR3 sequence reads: CASSSRVSEPQHF. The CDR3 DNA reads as TGTGCCAGCAGCTCCCGGGTTTCGGAGCCCCAGCATTTT.

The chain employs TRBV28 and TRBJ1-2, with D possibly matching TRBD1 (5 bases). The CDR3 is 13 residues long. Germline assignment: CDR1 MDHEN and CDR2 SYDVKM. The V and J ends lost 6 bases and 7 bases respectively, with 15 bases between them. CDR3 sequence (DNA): TGTGCCAGCAGGCCGGGTGGGGGAGGTGGCTACACCTTC. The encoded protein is CASRPGGGGGYTF.